What follows is one TCR beta chain and its context. The specificity of this receptor is unknown. It has no much larger one-base neighbor in the sample; base qualities were not kept. From the cysteine through the phenylalanine, the CDR3 covers 14 amino acids. Only the CDR3 DNA stays, 42 bases, in frame from base 1. CDR1 is given as MNHNS and CDR2 as SASEGT, both from the germline V gene. V is clipped by 5 bases and J by 4 bases, and the sequence between their germline boundaries is 12 bases long. This record belongs to a study of T cells in Graves' hyperthyroidism and ophthalmopathy (dated by TCRdb to about 2019). Turning to the overall study: Peripheral blood samples were taken at the time of initial diagnosis, prior to any treatment. TCR Vbeta CDR3 sequencing of 130 to 150 peripheral blood samples (around 45 ophthalmopathy, some 75 hyperthyroidism and roughly 17 progressor patients) is reported in the paper. The roughly 90 discovery patients were divided at random into training and test sets in a 7:3 ratio. Prospective prediction of ophthalmopathy was tested in an independent validation cohort consisting of fewer than 20 hyperthyroidism patients and more than 15 patients who later progressed to ophthalmopathy. To identify TCR V-J signatures that set the groups apart, the researchers used a discovery cohort of 100 patients, made up of roughly 45 with Graves' ophthalmopathy and about 55 with stable Graves' hyperthyroidism. In about 6 Graves' hyperthyroidism patients, the study also compared T-cell repertoires from thyroid tissue with T-cell repertoires from blood. After sampling, hyperthyroidism patients received methimazole starting at 30 mg daily, and ophthalmopathy patients received high-dose intravenous methylprednisolone. Study-wide findings and limitations: No statistical method was used to fix the sample size in advance, and group allocation was not hidden from the investigators. In validation, progression to ophthalmopathy was predicted by the model with 70.59% sensitivity and approximately 78% specificity, a median of approximately 7.1 months before onset. Blood samples also contained most of the expanded thyroid clonotypes (frequency above 0.001), which suggests that blood repertoires may reflect thyroid immune responses. In cross-validation, a model built on a 13 V-J signature told ophthalmopathy apart from stable hyperthyroidism with 85% to 90% sensitivity and approximately 81% specificity, and in testing the same model reached 80%/75%.

Graves' hyperthyroidism was defined as stable when no progression to ophthalmopathy occurred over 18 months of follow-up. The hyperthyroidism patients were between 18 and 65 years old and newly diagnosed, with a disease duration of less than 2 months. Patients with uncontrolled infections, other autoimmune diseases, pregnancy or lactation were excluded. Diagnoses were established on the basis of clinical symptoms, serum thyroxine and TRAb, thyroid ultrasound, and orbital computed tomography. PBMCs were separated from 8 to 10 ml of fresh peripheral blood using Ficoll-Paque density gradient centrifugation. Total RNA was extracted using Trizol reagent, and RNA quality was assessed on an Agilent 2100 Bioanalyzer. The TCR beta CDR3 regions were amplified from the RNA transcripts. The TCR CDR3 was subjected to a first round of RT-PCR using the HTBI primer set and the Qiagen OneStep RT-PCR kit. Libraries were constructed in a second round of multiplex PCR, after which size selection and purification were performed. Libraries were sequenced paired-end with 100 bp reads on an Illumina HiSeq2000. The study's processing was this. SOAPnuke was used to process the raw data, throwing out any read that contained adapters or uncalled bases, had a mean Phred below 15, or lacked an exact constant-primer or identifier match. COPE v1.2.5 was used to merge the high-quality paired reads, and each unique nucleotide sequence was defined as a clonotype. MiTCR v1.1 was used to align clonotypes to the IMGT TRBV, TRBD and TRBJ reference segments. Analysis was restricted to V-J combinations with a frequency above 0.0001, which covered about 99% of repertoires. The TCS score was defined as the ratio of F50 (clonal expansion) to E x V (chaos), calculated using BLOSUM62-based TCRdist between CDR3 peptides within each V-J. Welch's t-statistics and random forest reduced several hundred V-J features to 13, which were used in a naive Bayes classifier (R e1071). The public sequencing data were trimmed at Q25 with fastp and processed into clonotypes with MiXCR by TCRdb, which kept only in-frame beta chains. Rows merge per CDR3 protein into single entries with the most common DNA and genes. TCRdb, rather than the study authors, made the V and J calls. The sample records roughly 750,000 distinct CDR3 sequences, roughly 17% of which are singletons. Under 9.5% of the sample is in the top ten clones.

Sequencing was done on a sample of blood. The clonotype originates from a man between 18 and 35 years old with Graves' hyperthyroidism. The V gene is TRBV6-1 and the J gene is TRBJ2-1; the D segment may tentatively be TRBD1 or TRBD2, each giving 5 matched bases. CDR3 sequence: CASSFPGRYNEQFF. The sequenced DNA: TGTGCCAGCAGTTTTCCGGGACGTTACAATGAGCAGTTCTTC.